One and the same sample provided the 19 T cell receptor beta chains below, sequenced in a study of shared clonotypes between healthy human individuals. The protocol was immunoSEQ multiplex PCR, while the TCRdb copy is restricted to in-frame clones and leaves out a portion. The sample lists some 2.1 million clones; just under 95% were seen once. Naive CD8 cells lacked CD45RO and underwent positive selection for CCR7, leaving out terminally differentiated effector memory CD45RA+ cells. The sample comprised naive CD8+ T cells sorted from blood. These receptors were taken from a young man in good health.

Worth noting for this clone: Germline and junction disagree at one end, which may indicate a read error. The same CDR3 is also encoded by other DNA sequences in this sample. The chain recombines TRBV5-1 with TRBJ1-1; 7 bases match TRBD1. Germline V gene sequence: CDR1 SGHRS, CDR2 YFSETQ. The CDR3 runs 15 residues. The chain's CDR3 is CASSPTGQPNTEAFF. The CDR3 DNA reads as TGCGCCAGCAGCCCAACGGGACAGCCGAACACTGAAGCCTTCTTT.

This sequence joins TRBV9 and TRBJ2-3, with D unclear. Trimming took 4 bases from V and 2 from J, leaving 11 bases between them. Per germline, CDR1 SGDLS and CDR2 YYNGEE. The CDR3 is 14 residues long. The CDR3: CASSSGQSTDTQYF. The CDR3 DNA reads TGTGCCAGCAGCTCTGGGCAGTCCACAGATACGCAGTATTTT.

This CDR3 reads CASSPRTGTDTEAFF. CDR3 bases: TGTGCCAGCAGCCCAAGAACCGGGACAGACACTGAAGCTTTCTTT. This chain connects TRBV7-9 to TRBJ1-1, with TRBD1 matching over 7 bases. Per the germline V gene, CDR1 is SEHNR and CDR2 is FQNEAQ (reference sequence). V lost 5 bases to trimming and J lost 3 bases; unmatched junction nucleotides: 9. This CDR3 is 15 amino acids long.

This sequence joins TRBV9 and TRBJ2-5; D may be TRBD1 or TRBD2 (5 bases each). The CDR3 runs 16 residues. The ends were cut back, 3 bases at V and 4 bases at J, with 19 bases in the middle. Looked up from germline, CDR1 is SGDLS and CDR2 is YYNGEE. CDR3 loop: CASSARASHRGETQYF. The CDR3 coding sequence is TGTGCCAGCAGCGCCCGGGCTAGCCATAGGGGAGAGACCCAGTACTTC.

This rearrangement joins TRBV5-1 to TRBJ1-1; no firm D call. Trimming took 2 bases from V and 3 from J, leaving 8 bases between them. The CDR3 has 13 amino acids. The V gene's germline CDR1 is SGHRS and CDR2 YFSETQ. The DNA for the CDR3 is TGCGCCAGCAGCTTCGGCCTGGACACTGAAGCTTTCTTT. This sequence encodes CASSFGLDTEAFF.

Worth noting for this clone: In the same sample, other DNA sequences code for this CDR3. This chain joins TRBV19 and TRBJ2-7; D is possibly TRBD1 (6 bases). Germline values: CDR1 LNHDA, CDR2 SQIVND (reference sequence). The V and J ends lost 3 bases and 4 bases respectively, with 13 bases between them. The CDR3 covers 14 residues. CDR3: CASSIGTPSYEQYF. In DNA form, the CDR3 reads TGTGCCAGTAGTATCGGGACACCTTCTTACGAGCAGTACTTC.

Written as DNA, the CDR3 is TGTGCCTGGAGTGGTCTAGCGTGGAGCACAGATACGCAGTATTTT. Its protein is CAWSGLAWSTDTQYF. The chain recombines TRBV30 with TRBJ2-3; possibly TRBD2 for D (6 bases). The ends were cut back, 1 base at V and 0 bases at J, with 11 bases in the middle. Germline assignment: CDR1 GTSNPN and CDR2 SVGIG (reference sequence). The CDR3 is made up of 15 amino acids.

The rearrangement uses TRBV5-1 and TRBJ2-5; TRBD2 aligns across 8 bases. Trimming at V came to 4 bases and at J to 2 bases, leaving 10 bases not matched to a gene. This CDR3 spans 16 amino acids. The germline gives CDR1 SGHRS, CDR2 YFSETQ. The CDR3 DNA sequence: TGCGCCAGCAGCCCCCGCTTAGCGGGAATTCAAGAGACCCAGTACTTC. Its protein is CASSPRLAGIQETQYF.

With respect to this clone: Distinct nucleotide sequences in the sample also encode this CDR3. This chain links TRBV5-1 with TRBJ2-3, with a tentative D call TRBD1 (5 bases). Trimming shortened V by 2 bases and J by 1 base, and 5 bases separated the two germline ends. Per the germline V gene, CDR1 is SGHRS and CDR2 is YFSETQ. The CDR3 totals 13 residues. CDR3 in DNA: TGCGCCAGCAGCTTACAGGGCACAGATACGCAGTATTTT. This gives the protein CASSLQGTDTQYF.

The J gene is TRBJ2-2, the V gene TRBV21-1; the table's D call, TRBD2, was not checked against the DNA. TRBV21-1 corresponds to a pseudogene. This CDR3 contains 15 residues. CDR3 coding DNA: TGTGCCAGCAGCAAAGGAGTTGGACTAGCGGGGGAGCTGTTTTTT. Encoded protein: CASSKGVGLAGELFF.

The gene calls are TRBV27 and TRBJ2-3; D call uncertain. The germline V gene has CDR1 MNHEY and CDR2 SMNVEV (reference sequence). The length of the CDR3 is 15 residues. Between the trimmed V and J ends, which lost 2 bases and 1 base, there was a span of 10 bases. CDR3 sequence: CASSLVQVGTDTQYF. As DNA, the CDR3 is TGTGCCAGCAGTTTAGTGCAGGTTGGCACAGATACGCAGTATTTT.

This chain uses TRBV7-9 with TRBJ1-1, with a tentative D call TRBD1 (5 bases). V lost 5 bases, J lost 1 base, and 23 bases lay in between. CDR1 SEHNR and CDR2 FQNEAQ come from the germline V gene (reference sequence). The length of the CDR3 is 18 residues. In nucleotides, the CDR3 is TGTGCCAGCAGCACCCCCCGCGGGGGAAGGAGTTCGAACACTGAAGCTTTCTTT. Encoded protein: CASSTPRGGRSSNTEAFF.

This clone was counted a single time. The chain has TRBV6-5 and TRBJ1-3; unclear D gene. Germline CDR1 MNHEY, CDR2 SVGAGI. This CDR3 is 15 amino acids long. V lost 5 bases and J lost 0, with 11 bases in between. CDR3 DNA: TGTGCCAGCAGTGCCGACTCCAGCTCTGGAAACACCATATATTTT. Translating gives CASSADSSSGNTIYF.

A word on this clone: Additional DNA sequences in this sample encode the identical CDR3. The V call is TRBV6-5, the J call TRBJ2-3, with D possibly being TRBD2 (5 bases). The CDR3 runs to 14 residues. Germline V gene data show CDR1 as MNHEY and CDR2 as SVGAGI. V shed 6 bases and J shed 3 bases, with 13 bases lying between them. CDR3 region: CASSLSGPTDTQYF. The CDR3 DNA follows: TGTGCCAGCAGCCTAAGCGGACCAACAGATACGCAGTATTTT.

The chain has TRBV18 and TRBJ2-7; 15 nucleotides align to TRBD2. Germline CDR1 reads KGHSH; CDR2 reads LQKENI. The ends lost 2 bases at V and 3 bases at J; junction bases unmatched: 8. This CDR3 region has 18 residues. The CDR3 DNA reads TGTGCCAGCTCACCAGGACTAGCGGGAGGGGAGTCGGGCTACGAGCAGTACTTC. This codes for CASSPGLAGGESGYEQYF.

CDR3 in amino acids: CASSVPSGGVAYEQYF. DNA of the CDR3: TGTGCCAGCAGTGTACCTAGCGGGGGGGTTGCCTACGAGCAGTACTTC. V usage is TRBV6-1 and J usage is TRBJ2-7; TRBD2 aligns across 12 bases. V lost 4 bases to trimming and J lost 2 bases; unmatched junction nucleotides: 6. The CDR3 length is 16 residues. Per the germline V gene, CDR1 is MNHNS and CDR2 is SASEGT.

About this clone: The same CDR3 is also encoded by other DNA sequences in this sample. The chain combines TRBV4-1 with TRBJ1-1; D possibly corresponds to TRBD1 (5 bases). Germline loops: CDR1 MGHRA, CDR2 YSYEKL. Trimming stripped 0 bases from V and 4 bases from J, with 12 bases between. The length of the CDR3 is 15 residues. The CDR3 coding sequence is TGCGCCAGCAGCCAAGATGGGCAGGGAGGCACTGAAGCTTTCTTT. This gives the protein CASSQDGQGGTEAFF.

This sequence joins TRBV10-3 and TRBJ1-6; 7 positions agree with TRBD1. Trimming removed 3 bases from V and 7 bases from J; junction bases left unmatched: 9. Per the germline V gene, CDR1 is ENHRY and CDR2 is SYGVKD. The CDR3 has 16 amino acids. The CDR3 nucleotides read TGTGCCATCAGTGATCCGACAGGGCCCTCCAATTCACCCCTCCACTTT. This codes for CAISDPTGPSNSPLHF.

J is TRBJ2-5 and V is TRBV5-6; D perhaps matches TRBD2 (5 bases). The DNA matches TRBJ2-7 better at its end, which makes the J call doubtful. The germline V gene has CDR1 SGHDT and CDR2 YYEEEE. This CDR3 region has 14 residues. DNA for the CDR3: TGTGCCAGCAGCTTCGGGTCGGGAACCTACGAGCAGTACTTC. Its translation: CASSFGSGTYEQYF.